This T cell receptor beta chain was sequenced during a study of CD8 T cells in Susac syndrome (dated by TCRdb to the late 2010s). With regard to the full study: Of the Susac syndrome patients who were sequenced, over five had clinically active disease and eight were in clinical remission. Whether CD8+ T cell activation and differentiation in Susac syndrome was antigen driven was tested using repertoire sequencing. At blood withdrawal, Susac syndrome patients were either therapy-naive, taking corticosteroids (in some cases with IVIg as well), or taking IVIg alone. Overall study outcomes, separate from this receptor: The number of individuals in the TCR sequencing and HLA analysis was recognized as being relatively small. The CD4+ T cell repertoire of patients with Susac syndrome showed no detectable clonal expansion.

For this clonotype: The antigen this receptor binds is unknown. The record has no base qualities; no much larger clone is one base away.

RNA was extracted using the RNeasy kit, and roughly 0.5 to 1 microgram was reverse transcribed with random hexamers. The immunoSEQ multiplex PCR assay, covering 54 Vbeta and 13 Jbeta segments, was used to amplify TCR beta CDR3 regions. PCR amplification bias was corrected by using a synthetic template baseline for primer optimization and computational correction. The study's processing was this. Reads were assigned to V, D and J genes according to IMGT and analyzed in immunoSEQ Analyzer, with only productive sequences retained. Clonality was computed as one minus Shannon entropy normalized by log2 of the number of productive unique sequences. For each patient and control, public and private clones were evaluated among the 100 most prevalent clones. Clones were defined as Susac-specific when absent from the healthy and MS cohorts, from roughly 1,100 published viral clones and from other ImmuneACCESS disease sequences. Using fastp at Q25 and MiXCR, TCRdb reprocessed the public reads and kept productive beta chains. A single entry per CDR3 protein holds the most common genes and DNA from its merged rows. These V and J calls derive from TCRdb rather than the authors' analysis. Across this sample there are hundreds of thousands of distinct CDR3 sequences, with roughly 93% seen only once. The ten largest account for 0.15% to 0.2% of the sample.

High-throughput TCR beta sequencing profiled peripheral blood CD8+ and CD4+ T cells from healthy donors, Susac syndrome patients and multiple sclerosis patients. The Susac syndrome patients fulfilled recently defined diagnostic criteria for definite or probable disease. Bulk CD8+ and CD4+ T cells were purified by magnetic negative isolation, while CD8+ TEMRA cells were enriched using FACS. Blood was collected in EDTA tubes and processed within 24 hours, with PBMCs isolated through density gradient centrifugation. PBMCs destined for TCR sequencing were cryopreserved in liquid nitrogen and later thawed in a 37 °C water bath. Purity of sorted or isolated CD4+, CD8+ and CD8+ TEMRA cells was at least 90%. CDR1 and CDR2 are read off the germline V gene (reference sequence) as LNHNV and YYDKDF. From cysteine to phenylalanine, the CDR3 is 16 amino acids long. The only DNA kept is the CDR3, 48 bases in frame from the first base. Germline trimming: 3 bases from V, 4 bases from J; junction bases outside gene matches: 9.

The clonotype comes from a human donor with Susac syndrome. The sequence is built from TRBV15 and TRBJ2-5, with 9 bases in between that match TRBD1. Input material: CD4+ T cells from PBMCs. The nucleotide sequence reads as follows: TGTGCCACCAGCAGCACCCCGGGACAGGGTAGAGAGACCCAGTACTTC. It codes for CATSSTPGQGRETQYF.